These 27 T cell receptor beta chains were all obtained from the same sample, sequenced in a study of T-cell reconstitution after alpha-beta-depleted transplantation in children. The TCRbeta library incorporated unique molecular identifiers. TCRdb reprocessed the PCR reads with MiXCR, giving one entry per CDR3 protein. The table has under 350,000 distinct CDR3 sequences, roughly 9.5% seen once. Sequencing was performed on PBMCs from the stem cell graft donor, taken from the stem cell graft. Receptors were obtained from a human donor who donated a stem cell graft to a child with SCID.

This clonotype has ten or more counts. The chain recombines TRBV4-1 with TRBJ1-2; D is unclear. The CDR3 is 11 residues long. V lost 0 bases and J 9 bases, leaving 5 bases between the germline ends. Germline values: CDR1 MGHRA, CDR2 YSYEKL. The CDR3 sequence is CASSQESRYTF. The CDR3 nucleotides read TGCGCCAGCAGCCAAGAAAGCCGCTACACCTTC.

The CDR3 coding sequence is TGCAGCGTTGTCGCGTGGAAGGTCGGTGGCTACACCTTC. It codes for CSVVAWKVGGYTF. V usage is TRBV29-1 and J usage is TRBJ1-2, with unresolved D. V lost 4 bases to trimming and J lost 7 bases, with 16 bases between them. The germline gives CDR1 SQVTM, CDR2 ANQGSEA. The CDR3 spans 13 residues. The full variable domain, its missing parts supplied by reference TRBV29-1 and TRBJ1-2, is SAVISQKPSRDICQRGTSLTIQCQVDSQVTMMFWYRQQPGQSLTLIATANQGSEATYESGFVIDKFPISRPNLTFSTLTVSNMSPEDSSIYLCSVVAWKVGGYTFGSGTRLTVV.

The chain links TRBV6-1 to TRBJ1-2, with TRBD1 matching 9 bases. Germline CDR1 is MNHNS and CDR2 is SASEGT. This CDR3 has 14 residues. V lost 1 base to trimming and J lost 7 bases; unmatched junction nucleotides: 4. The CDR3 loop reads CASSEDTGGFGYTF. Written as DNA, the CDR3 is TGTGCCAGCAGTGAAGATACAGGGGGCTTTGGCTACACCTTC.

This clonotype was seen more than once but under ten times. The chain links TRBV6-5 to TRBJ2-7, with a possible D match to TRBD1 (5 bases). V shed 1 base and J shed 7 bases, with 20 bases lying between them. The CDR3 runs 16 residues. Germline CDR1 MNHEY, CDR2 SVGAGI. Here the CDR3 DNA reads TGTGCCAGCAGTTACTTGGCGTTCGACAGCACCCGGGAGCAGTACTTC. It is translated as CASSYLAFDSTREQYF.

This clonotype was detected only a few times. The chain uses TRBV7-3 and TRBJ2-3; a weak D match, TRBD1 (5 bases). The germline V and J ends were trimmed by 2 bases and 4 bases, with 16 bases remaining between them. The germline gives CDR1 SGHTA, CDR2 FQGTGA. The CDR3 is 16 residues long. The CDR3 DNA reads TGTGCCAGCAGCTTAGGGGCGGTGAGGAACGCAGATACGCAGTATTTT. It translates to CASSLGAVRNADTQYF.

This chain joins TRBV7-9 and TRBJ2-7, with 12 nucleotides matching TRBD2. From germline, CDR1 is SEHNR and CDR2 FQNEAQ (reference sequence). This CDR3 region has 15 residues. V was pared by 4 bases and J by 3 bases, with 4 bases of the junction left unmatched. The CDR3 DNA is TGTGCCAGCAGCTGGACTAGCGGGGATGTCTACGAGCAGTACTTC. The encoded protein is CASSWTSGDVYEQYF.

V gene TRBV9 combines with J gene TRBJ2-7; 8 positions agree with TRBD2. V was pared by 2 bases and J by 2 bases, with 6 bases of the junction left unmatched. The V gene's germline CDR1 is SGDLS and CDR2 YYNGEE. The CDR3 sequence is 15 residues long. The DNA for the CDR3 is TGTGCCAGCAGCGTCGGACCGACTAGCGCCTACGAGCAGTACTTC. Its translation: CASSVGPTSAYEQYF.

This clonotype was observed a handful of times. The chain employs TRBV29-1 and TRBJ1-5, with D unclear. The ends were cut back, 4 bases at V and 4 bases at J, with 11 bases in the middle. The CDR3 is 13 amino acids. Germline V gene lookup returns CDR1 SQVTM and CDR2 ANQGSEA. This chain's CDR3 is CSVASQTNQPQHF. CDR3 nucleotide sequence: TGCAGCGTTGCGTCTCAAACAAATCAGCCCCAGCATTTT.

This clonotype came up many times. V and J are TRBV20-1 and TRBJ1-4; the D is unclear. V lost 5 bases to trimming and J lost 5 bases, with 12 bases between them. The CDR3 is 13 amino acids. From germline, CDR1 is DFQATT and CDR2 SNEGSKA (reference sequence). CDR3 nucleotide sequence: TGCAGTGCTCGGACGGGGTTCAATGAAAAACTGTTTTTT. It codes for CSARTGFNEKLFF.

This clonotype came up a few times. The chain is built from TRBV9 and TRBJ2-1, with D unclear. CDR3 length: 12 amino acids. V was cut by 3 bases and J by 0 bases, with 1 base left in between. Germline CDR1 and CDR2: SGDLS and YYNGEE. CDR3 nucleotides: TGTGCCAGCAGCGCCTCCTACAATGAGCAGTTCTTC. Translation: CASSASYNEQFF.

This clonotype was found many times. The rearrangement links TRBV7-9 to TRBJ1-4; no clear D gene. Trimming removed 3 bases from V and 3 bases from J, with 11 bases in between. CDR3 size: 15 residues. Germline assignment: CDR1 SEHNR and CDR2 FQNEAQ (reference sequence). The CDR3 sequence is CASSLAWGSNEKLFF. The DNA for the CDR3 is TGTGCCAGCAGCTTGGCCTGGGGATCTAATGAAAAACTGTTTTTT. Combining the CDR3 with reference TRBV7-9 and TRBJ1-4 gives the whole variable domain DTGVSQNPRHKITKRGQNVTFRCDPISEHNRLYWYRQTLGQGPEFLTYFQNEAQLEKSRLLSDRFSAERPKGSFSTLEIQRTEQGDSAMYLCASSLAWGSNEKLFFGSGTQLSVL.

For the CDR3, the DNA is TGTGCCAGCACCGAGAGCCCCTACTACGAGCAGTACTTC. Translated: CASTESPYYEQYF. The V call is TRBV12-3 or TRBV12-4, the J call TRBJ2-7; the D is unclear. CDR3 length: 13 amino acids. Deletions cut 7 bases from V and 3 bases from J, with 13 bases between.

This clonotype was seen many times. The chain links TRBV20-1 to TRBJ2-5; 12 positions match TRBD1. J lost 5 bases, V lost 1 base, and 5 bases had no gene match. The CDR3 consists of 15 residues. Per germline, CDR1 DFQATT and CDR2 SNEGSKA (reference sequence). The CDR3 here is CSARAGTGGGETQYF. In nucleotides, the CDR3 is TGCAGTGCTAGAGCCGGGACAGGGGGCGGTGAGACCCAGTACTTC.

The chain combines TRBV3-1 with TRBJ2-3; D remains unclear. The CDR3 totals 15 residues. V shed 1 base and J shed 1 base, with 9 bases lying between them. The germline gives CDR1 LGHDT, CDR2 YNNKEL (reference sequence). DNA for the CDR3: TGTGCCAGCAGCCAAGTCGATGCGGGCACAGATACGCAGTATTTT. The encoded protein is CASSQVDAGTDTQYF.

This clonotype came up many times. The chain is built from TRBV10-3 and TRBJ2-1, with D hard to call. This CDR3 has 17 amino acids. CDR1 and CDR2 from the germline V gene are ENHRY and SYGVKD. V was trimmed by 0 bases and J by 6 bases, leaving 18 bases between them. The CDR3 DNA sequence: TGTGCCATCAGTGAGTCGAGTCCGATCGGCAGAAGCAATGAGCAGTTCTTC. Residues: CAISESSPIGRSNEQFF.

This clonotype has more than one count but fewer than ten. The chain links TRBV10-2 to TRBJ1-1, with TRBD1 as a possible D gene (5 bases). CDR1 WSHSY and CDR2 SAAADI come from the germline V gene. This CDR3 comprises 11 residues. The ends were cut back, 8 bases at V and 7 bases at J, with 11 bases in the middle. CDR3 region: CASRDRLEAFF. The CDR3 DNA follows: TGCGCCAGCCGGGACCGGCTTGAAGCTTTCTTT.

The rearrangement links TRBV9 to TRBJ2-3; 10 bases are a match to TRBD1. V lost 3 bases to trimming and J lost 1 base; unmatched junction nucleotides: 11. Per germline, CDR1 SGDLS and CDR2 YYNGEE. This CDR3 contains 18 residues. This chain's CDR3 is CASSDGTGALVGTDTQYF. The DNA for the CDR3 is TGTGCCAGCAGCGACGGGACAGGGGCCCTGGTCGGCACAGATACGCAGTATTTT.

There are a few counts of this clonotype. The chain recombines TRBV7-6 with TRBJ2-5, with D uncertain. The V gene's germline CDR1 is SGHVS and CDR2 FNYEAQ. The V and J ends lost 6 bases and 1 base respectively, with 6 bases between them. The CDR3 extends over 12 amino acids. CDR3 region: CASRLAQETQYF. CDR3 bases: TGTGCCAGCAGACTTGCCCAAGAGACCCAGTACTTC.

This clonotype was recorded many times. The J gene is TRBJ2-7, the V gene TRBV11-2, with TRBD1 matching over 7 bases. Germline assignment: CDR1 SGHAT and CDR2 FQNNGV. Trimming at V came to 6 bases and at J to 3 bases, leaving 11 bases not matched to a gene. The CDR3 is made up of 15 amino acids. CDR3 sequence (DNA): TGTGCCAGCAGGCGAGCGCAGGGGGTTTTCTACGAGCAGTACTTC. Translating gives CASRRAQGVFYEQYF.

In its sample, this clonotype was seen a few times. The chain links TRBV20-1 to TRBJ2-5; D unclear. V was shortened by 3 bases and J by 1 base, with 6 bases between the two germline ends. The CDR3 contains 12 residues. Germline CDR1 DFQATT, CDR2 SNEGSKA (reference sequence). CDR3 sequence (DNA): TGCAGTGCTAGTGGAGCCCAAGAGACCCAGTACTTC. It specifies CSASGAQETQYF.

This clonotype is a singleton in its sample. The chain uses TRBV6-5 and TRBJ2-1; D gene ambiguous. This CDR3 is 13 amino acids long. Trimming left V 0 bases short and J 7 bases short, with 7 bases between. From germline, CDR1 is MNHEY and CDR2 SVGAGI. The CDR3 bases are TGTGCCAGCAGTTACTCGAAGGGAAATGAGCAGTTCTTC. Protein: CASSYSKGNEQFF.

The chain employs TRBV7-8 and TRBJ2-1; D possibly uses TRBD1 or TRBD2 (5 bases each). V was pared by 5 bases and J by 10 bases, with 21 bases between. The CDR3 consists of 15 residues. Germline values: CDR1 SGHVS, CDR2 FQNEAQ. The CDR3 DNA is TGTGCCAGCAGCCCTGTTGTGGGGGAGTGGGACGAGCAGTTCTTC. It encodes CASSPVVGEWDEQFF.

This clonotype was seen at least ten times. The genes are TRBV5-6 and TRBJ2-7; 7 nucleotides align to TRBD2. CDR1 and CDR2 from the germline V gene are SGHDT and YYEEEE. The V and J ends lost 3 bases and 3 bases, in that order; junction bases with no gene match: 6. The CDR3 runs 14 residues. The CDR3 sequence: CASSSGTTSYEQYF. The CDR3 DNA reads as TGTGCCAGCAGCTCCGGGACTACGAGCTACGAGCAGTACTTC.

V and J are TRBV27 and TRBJ2-5; D uncertain. The CDR3 runs to 14 residues. The germline V gene has CDR1 MNHEY and CDR2 SMNVEV (reference sequence). With 8 bases removed from V and 5 bases from J, the gap between germline ends came to 18 bases. CDR3 protein: CASASRGHRETQYF. CDR3 DNA: TGTGCCAGCGCCTCTCGTGGGCATCGGGAGACCCAGTACTTC.

This clonotype was detected a few times. The chain combines TRBV9 with TRBJ2-6; D remains ambiguous. This CDR3 has 15 residues. The germline V gene encodes CDR1 SGDLS and CDR2 YYNGEE. V was trimmed by 0 bases and J by 4 bases, leaving 8 bases between them. The CDR3 region has the DNA TGTGCCAGCAGCGTAGCCGTAGGGGGGGCCAACGTCCTGACTTTC. Translation gives CASSVAVGGANVLTF.

This clonotype has at least ten counts. The CDR3 here is CASIGGGSYNEQFF. CDR3 in DNA: TGTGCCAGCATAGGAGGGGGCTCATACAATGAGCAGTTCTTC. The J gene is TRBJ2-1, the V gene TRBV27; tentative D call: TRBD1 (7 bases). Germline V gene lookup returns CDR1 MNHEY and CDR2 SMNVEV (reference sequence). This CDR3 spans 14 amino acids. V was pared by 7 bases and J by 4 bases, with 14 bases between.

The rearrangement links TRBV29-1 to TRBJ1-5; TRBD1 aligns across 7 bases. Germline V gene data show CDR1 as SQVTM and CDR2 as ANQGSEA. The CDR3 has 14 amino acids. V lost 4 bases, J lost 6 bases, and 9 bases stayed unmatched. CDR3 sequence reads: CSVVIGTEGQPQHF. The CDR3, as DNA: TGCAGCGTTGTTATTGGGACAGAGGGTCAGCCCCAGCATTTT.